The 18 T cell receptor beta chains below were found in one sample sequenced in a study of blood T cell repertoires in COVID-19. This table comes from immunoSEQ multiplex PCR, and its TCRdb copy is limited to in-frame clones, with some not included. The table records some 160,000 clones, roughly 88% of them present only once. The sequenced sample consisted of peripheral blood. Receptors were obtained from a man between 18 and 35 years old with COVID-19, enrolled during active disease.

This chain connects TRBV6-6 to TRBJ2-7; D might be TRBD2 (5 bases). The CDR3 consists of 12 residues. CDR1 is MNHNY and CDR2 is SVGAGI in the germline V gene (reference sequence). V dropped 2 bases and J dropped 10 bases, with 12 bases sitting between them. The CDR3 sequence: CASSYEAATQYF. The CDR3 DNA sequence: TGTGCCAGCAGTTACGAAGCGGCCACTCAGTACTTC.

The chain uses TRBV30 and TRBJ1-6; D call uncertain. Trimming took 0 bases from V and 0 from J, leaving 6 bases between them. The CDR3 runs to 15 residues. The germline V gene has CDR1 GTSNPN and CDR2 SVGIG (reference sequence). CDR3 loop: CAWSVGSSYNSPLHF. CDR3 DNA: TGTGCCTGGAGTGTTGGGAGCTCCTATAATTCACCCCTCCACTTT. The full variable domain, in which reference TRBV30 and TRBJ1-6 provide the parts outside the CDR3, is SQTIHQWPATLVQPVGSPLSLECTVEGTSNPNLYWYRQAAGRGLQLLFYSVGIGQISSEVPQNLSASRPQDRQFILSSKKLLLSDSGFYLCAWSVGSSYNSPLHFGNGTRLTVT.

This chain uses TRBV19 with TRBJ1-2; D call uncertain. This CDR3 spans 12 amino acids. Germline values: CDR1 LNHDA, CDR2 SQIVND (reference sequence). Trimming removed 9 bases from V and 4 bases from J, with 12 bases in between. CDR3 coding DNA: TGTGCCAGCACTCAGTGGAGCTATGGCTACACCTTC. Protein: CASTQWSYGYTF.

V gene TRBV11-2 combines with J gene TRBJ2-5; 8 bases map to TRBD2. There are 17 residues in the CDR3. V lost 5 bases, J lost 4 bases, and 15 bases stayed unmatched. Germline V gene lookup returns CDR1 SGHAT and CDR2 FQNNGV. The CDR3 DNA reads as TGTGCCAGCAGCCCCGTGCTCGGCGGGAGCGGGGGAGAGACCCAGTACTTC. Translated, it gives CASSPVLGGSGGETQYF.

The CDR3 nucleotides read TGTGCCAGTGAACCCCTTACTCGAGAGACCCAGTACTTC. Its translation: CASEPLTRETQYF. The V and J genes are TRBV2 and TRBJ2-5; unclear D gene. Germline CDR1 is SNHLY and CDR2 is FYNNEI. V was cut by 9 bases and J by 4 bases, with 15 bases left in between. The CDR3 is made up of 13 amino acids.

The chain recombines TRBV6-6 with TRBJ1-2; TRBD1 aligns across 7 bases. The V segment lost 2 bases and the J segment 4 bases; nucleotides outside the gene matches: 7. Germline CDR1 MNHNY, CDR2 SVGAGI (reference sequence). This CDR3 comprises 15 residues. The CDR3 loop is CASSYGQVTLYGYTF. CDR3 DNA: TGTGCCAGCAGTTACGGACAGGTGACCCTCTATGGCTACACCTTC.

This clone was seen just once. The V gene is TRBV6-5, the J gene TRBJ2-2, with D perhaps TRBD2 (7 bases). This CDR3 is 13 amino acids long. Germline CDR1 MNHEY, CDR2 SVGAGI. V shed 10 bases and J shed 9 bases, with 18 bases lying between them. The CDR3 protein is CATGEGDWRELFF. CDR3 DNA sequence: TGTGCCACAGGGGAGGGAGACTGGAGGGAGCTGTTTTTT.

This CDR3 reads CASSLLASQETQYF. CDR3 bases: TGTGCCAGCAGTCTGCTAGCGAGTCAAGAGACCCAGTACTTC. The chain has TRBV6-6 and TRBJ2-5; possible D gene TRBD2, 6 bases. V was shortened by 5 bases and J by 2 bases, with 12 bases between the two germline ends. CDR1 and CDR2 from the germline V gene are MNHNY and SVGAGI (reference sequence). This CDR3 comprises 14 residues.

This rearrangement joins TRBV5-1 to TRBJ2-1, with 12 bases lining up with TRBD2. With V trimmed by 4 bases and J by 6 bases, 11 bases remained unmatched. The CDR3 is 17 residues long. The germline V gene encodes CDR1 SGHRS and CDR2 YFSETQ. The CDR3 is CASSPGLAGRASNEQFF. The CDR3 DNA follows: TGCGCCAGCAGCCCGGGACTAGCGGGCCGCGCCTCCAATGAGCAGTTCTTC. Looking up the rest from reference TRBV5-1 and TRBJ2-1 gives the full variable domain: KAGVTQTPRYLIKTRGQQVTLSCSPISGHRSVSWYQQTPGQGLQFLFEYFSETQRNKGNFPGRFSGRQFSNSRSEMNVSTLELGDSALYLCASSPGLAGRASNEQFFGPGTRLTVL.

A single count supports this clone. The genes are TRBV28 and TRBJ2-1, with 7 nucleotides matching TRBD2. After removal of 5 bases from V and 4 bases from J, the junction contained 11 bases not matched to a gene. The V gene's germline CDR1 is MDHEN and CDR2 SYDVKM. The CDR3 is made up of 16 amino acids. CDR3 protein: CASSPSSRTRYNEQFF. CDR3 bases: TGTGCCAGCAGTCCATCATCCAGGACTAGGTACAATGAGCAGTTCTTC. Full variable domain (outside the CDR3, taken from reference TRBV28 and TRBJ2-1): DVKVTQSSRYLVKRTGEKVFLECVQDMDHENMFWYRQDPGLGLRLIYFSYDVKMKEKGDIPEGYSVSREKKERFSLILESASTNQTSMYLCASSPSSRTRYNEQFFGPGTRLTVL.

The gene calls are TRBV7-2 and TRBJ2-1; TRBD1 matches at 11 bases. J was trimmed by 7 bases and V by 0 bases; bases with no gene match: 8. Germline lookup yields CDR1 SGHTA and CDR2 FQGNSA. The CDR3 sequence is 17 residues long. For the CDR3, the DNA is TGTGCCAGCAGCTTAGCGCCTGGGACAGGGGGTAGGAATGAGCAGTTCTTC. It is translated as CASSLAPGTGGRNEQFF.

The chain carries TRBV27 and TRBJ1-5; D possibly corresponds to TRBD1 (6 bases). The CDR3 length is 14 residues. V lost 5 bases, J lost 2 bases, and 10 bases lay in between. Per germline, CDR1 MNHEY and CDR2 SMNVEV (reference sequence). CDR3 nucleotides: TGTGCCAGCAGTCTGAACAGGGGCAATCAGCCCCAGCATTTT. Protein: CASSLNRGNQPQHF.

The V and J genes are TRBV30 and TRBJ2-7; tentative D call: TRBD2 (5 bases). Germline V gene sequence: CDR1 GTSNPN, CDR2 SVGIG (reference sequence). V lost 4 bases and J lost 2, with 12 bases in between. The CDR3 contains 13 residues. The CDR3 is CAWTGGSTYEQYF. Written as DNA, the CDR3 is TGTGCCTGGACAGGCGGGTCAACCTACGAGCAGTACTTC.

V gene TRBV4-1 combines with J gene TRBJ1-5, with D possibly being TRBD1 (5 bases). Trimming shortened V by 0 bases and J by 3 bases, and 15 bases separated the two germline ends. Per germline, CDR1 MGHRA and CDR2 YSYEKL. The CDR3 has 17 residues. The CDR3 region is CASSQDPAGFTNQPQHF. The CDR3 bases are TGCGCCAGCAGCCAAGATCCCGCAGGGTTTACCAATCAGCCCCAGCATTTT.

This clone was found a few times. This chain joins TRBV14 and TRBJ2-1, with 13 bases fitting TRBD2. Germline CDR1 SGHDN, CDR2 FVKESK. This CDR3 is built from 16 residues. Losses at the gene ends were 2 bases for V and 8 bases for J; bases not matched to a gene: 6. In DNA form, the CDR3 reads TGTGCCAGCAGCCAACGGACTAGCGGGAGTCTGCATGAGCAGTTCTTC. This sequence encodes CASSQRTSGSLHEQFF. Together with reference TRBV14 and TRBJ2-1, the CDR3 gives the full variable domain: EAGVTQFPSHSVIEKGQTVTLRCDPISGHDNLYWYRRVMGKEIKFLLHFVKESKQDESGMPNNRFLAERTGGTYSTLKVQPAELEDSGVYFCASSQRTSGSLHEQFFGPGTRLTVL.

The rearrangement uses TRBV7-2 and TRBJ2-7, with D tentatively TRBD1 (6 bases). V was cut by 4 bases and J by 0 bases, with 16 bases left in between. Germline loops: CDR1 SGHTA, CDR2 FQGNSA. The CDR3 consists of 16 residues. This CDR3 reads CASSSIGTYYSYEQYF. The CDR3 DNA sequence: TGTGCCAGCAGCTCAATCGGGACATACTACTCCTACGAGCAGTACTTC. The variable domain in full, completed from reference TRBV7-2 and TRBJ2-7, reads GAGVSQSPSNKVTEKGKDVELRCDPISGHTALYWYRQSLGQGLEFLIYFQGNSAPDKSGLPSDRFSAERTGGSVSTLTIQRTQQEDSAVYLCASSSIGTYYSYEQYFGPGTRLTVT.

This sequence joins TRBV5-4 and TRBJ2-7; 9 nucleotides align to TRBD1. The germline V gene encodes CDR1 SGHNT and CDR2 YYREEE (reference sequence). CDR3 size: 15 residues. The junction had 7 bases not matched to a gene; V was cut back by 4 bases and J by 2 bases. CDR3 sequence reads: CASSPGTGQTYEQYF. The CDR3 DNA follows: TGTGCCAGCAGCCCCGGGACAGGGCAAACCTACGAGCAGTACTTC. The full variable domain, completed using reference TRBV5-4 and TRBJ2-7, is ETGVTQSPTHLIKTRGQQVTLRCSSQSGHNTVSWYQQALGQGPQFIFQYYREEENGRGNFPPRFSGLQFPNYSSELNVNALELDDSALYLCASSPGTGQTYEQYFGPGTRLTVT.

The chain joins TRBV7-9 to TRBJ2-7; 12 bases agree with TRBD1. Trimming took 11 bases from V and 6 from J; bases not matched to a gene: 8. This CDR3 contains 13 residues. Per germline, CDR1 SEHNR and CDR2 FQNEAQ (reference sequence). CDR3: CAGARDRGLEQYF. The CDR3 DNA reads as TGTGCCGGCGCGCGGGACAGGGGGCTCGAGCAGTACTTC.